The T cell receptor (beta chain) described here comes from a study of CD8 T cells in ankylosing spondylitis. This clonotype was observed at least ten times. TCR beta libraries were made by quantitative 5'-RACE with molecular barcodes. TCRdb re-analysed the 5' RACE reads in MiXCR, keeping a single row per CDR3 protein. Of a few hundred thousand distinct CDR3 sequences detected, 9.5% to 13% appear once; the ten largest clones hold about 10%. The CDR3 has 13 residues. The germline CDR1 and CDR2 sequences are DFQATT and SNEGSKA (reference sequence). Trimming shortened V by 5 bases and J by 3 bases, and 11 bases separated the two germline ends.

Sequencing used blood, either unsorted or a sorted T cell fraction (not recorded which). This clonotype was sampled from a female donor with ankylosing spondylitis or in good health (not recorded which). The V gene is TRBV20-1, the J gene TRBJ2-1; D might be TRBD2 (5 bases). CDR3 DNA sequence: TGCAGTGCTTTAGCGCCTTACTACAATGAGCAGTTCTTC. It yields the protein CSALAPYYNEQFF.